This entry lists 25 T cell receptor beta chains sequenced from one sample in a study of molecular identifiers for immune sequencing clone quantification listed by TCRdb under 2018. Library preparation used PCR. The sample was run on an Illumina HiSeq 4000. TCRdb took the public reads, trimmed them with fastp at Q25, ran MiXCR for clone calling and kept in-frame beta chains. One record per CDR3 amino acid sequence lists the most common genes and DNA. This sample comprises about 65,000 distinct CDR3 sequences, around a sixth of them detected only once. Approximately 1.5% of the sample rests with the top ten. Sequences were obtained from naive CD8+ T cells from blood, with Jurkat cell RNA spiked in. The intended sense of this specimen's cell subset or site label: FACS-sorted CD8+CD4-CCR7+CD45RA+ naive T cells. These receptors all come from a human donor in good health. Some libraries in this study had Jurkat cell RNA spiked in.

Notes on this clonotype: This clone may be a read error of a much larger clone one base away. The chain has TRBV5-6 and TRBJ2-3, with D unresolved. V was trimmed by 6 bases and J by 0 bases, leaving 17 bases between them. This CDR3 has 16 residues. The germline V gene has CDR1 SGHDT and CDR2 YYEEEE. In nucleotides, the CDR3 is TGTGCCAGCAACTTTTTTCGTCTTACTAGCACAGATACGCAGTATTTT. This encodes CASNFFRLTSTDTQYF.

Ten or more counts support this clonotype. This sequence joins TRBV7-9 and TRBJ2-7; D remains unclear. V lost 4 bases and J 1 base, leaving 14 bases between the germline ends. The CDR3 spans 15 residues. The germline V gene encodes CDR1 SEHNR and CDR2 FQNEAQ (reference sequence). The CDR3 region has the DNA TGTGCCAGCAGCTCCCCGGAGCCCGGTTCCTACGAGCAGTACTTC. This sequence encodes CASSSPEPGSYEQYF.

This clonotype was observed at least ten times. The rearrangement joins TRBV7-9 to TRBJ2-5; a weak D match, TRBD1 (5 bases). Deletions cut 4 bases from V and 2 bases from J, with 14 bases between. Germline values: CDR1 SEHNR, CDR2 FQNEAQ (reference sequence). The CDR3 extends over 15 amino acids. The CDR3 here is CASSSRVTGQETQYF. CDR3 sequence (DNA): TGTGCCAGCAGCTCCAGGGTTACGGGTCAAGAGACCCAGTACTTC.

This clonotype was counted many times. CDR3 sequence: CASSLARTTSYEQYF. The CDR3 DNA follows: TGTGCCAGCAGCTTAGCCCGGACTACATCCTACGAGCAGTACTTC. The V and J genes are TRBV11-2 and TRBJ2-7, with D possibly matching TRBD2 (6 bases). The CDR3 runs to 15 residues. Germline V gives CDR1 SGHAT, CDR2 FQNNGV. With 1 base removed from V and 1 base from J, the gap between germline ends came to 11 bases.

This clonotype was seen many times. The chain recombines TRBV6-1 with TRBJ2-7; no firm D call. The germline V and J ends were trimmed by 2 bases and 2 bases, with 7 bases remaining between them. The CDR3 runs to 13 residues. The germline CDR1 and CDR2 sequences are MNHNS and SASEGT. In DNA, the CDR3 is TGTGCCAGCAGTGAAAGGATGCCCTACGAGCAGTACTTC. This sequence encodes CASSERMPYEQYF.

This clonotype has ten or more counts. This chain joins TRBV19 and TRBJ1-1, with 7 bases identical to TRBD1. Looked up from germline, CDR1 is LNHDA and CDR2 is SQIVND (reference sequence). J gave up 6 bases and V 3 bases, and 7 bases lay outside the gene matches. CDR3 size: 14 residues. This CDR3 reads CASSILTGAPEAFF. CDR3 DNA: TGTGCCAGTAGTATCCTAACAGGGGCTCCTGAAGCTTTCTTT.

With regard to this clonotype: Its ends do not fully match the called genes, so a read error is possible. The chain carries TRBV9 and TRBJ2-3; 9 bases are a match to TRBD1. The length of the CDR3 is 14 residues. The germline V gene has CDR1 SGDLS and CDR2 YYNGEE. CDR3 amino acids: CASSLGQGTGTQYF. As DNA, the CDR3 is TGTGCCAGCAGCCTTGGACAGGGGACAGGTACGCAGTATTTT.

Many counts were recorded for this clonotype. The chain combines TRBV29-1 with TRBJ1-2, with D hard to call. Germline assignment: CDR1 SQVTM and CDR2 ANQGSEA. The CDR3 runs 12 residues. V lost 3 bases and J lost 4, with 9 bases in between. CDR3 in DNA: TGCAGCGTTGATACCCAACTCTATGGCTACACCTTC. Translation: CSVDTQLYGYTF.

This clonotype counts as medium-sized. The genes are TRBV10-2 and TRBJ2-3, with D unclear. V gave up 7 bases and J gave up 0 bases, with 8 bases separating them. Per the germline V gene, CDR1 is WSHSY and CDR2 is SAAADI. The CDR3 is 13 amino acids. This chain's CDR3 is CASKGRSTDTQYF. In nucleotides, the CDR3 is TGCGCCAGCAAGGGCAGAAGCACAGATACGCAGTATTTT.

Ten or more counts support this clonotype. The V and J genes are TRBV2 and TRBJ1-2; a weak D match, TRBD1 (5 bases). Looked up from germline, CDR1 is SNHLY and CDR2 is FYNNEI. The CDR3 consists of 13 residues. Trimming stripped 8 bases from V and 3 bases from J, with 13 bases between. CDR3 bases: TGTGCCAGCCGGGGGTTCCTCGACTATGGCTACACCTTC. It yields the protein CASRGFLDYGYTF. The full variable domain, completed using reference TRBV2 and TRBJ1-2, is EPEVTQTPSHQVTQMGQEVILRCVPISNHLYFYWYRQILGQKVEFLVSFYNNEISEKSEIFDDQFSVERPDGSNFTLKIRSTKLEDSAMYFCASRGFLDYGYTFGSGTRLTVV.

With respect to this clonotype: This clone may be a read error of a much larger clone one base away. V usage is TRBV13 and J usage is TRBJ2-2, with TRBD1 matching over 9 bases. The CDR3 totals 16 residues. The germline V gene has CDR1 PRHDT and CDR2 FYEKMQ (reference sequence). The CDR3 DNA reads TGTGCCAGCAGCTTCCGGGACAGGGCGAACACCGGGGAGCTGCTTTTT. This codes for CASSFRDRANTGELLF.

This clonotype was recorded a few times. This rearrangement joins TRBV4-1 to TRBJ1-5, with a weak D call TRBD1 (6 bases). V was cut by 3 bases and J by 7 bases, with 13 bases left in between. Germline lookup yields CDR1 MGHRA and CDR2 YSYEKL. CDR3 size: 14 residues. As DNA, the CDR3 is TGCGCCAGCAGCCACCAGGGGATAGGGCAGCCCCAGCATTTT. Translated, it gives CASSHQGIGQPQHF.

This clonotype has a count of ten or more. The J gene is TRBJ2-1, the V gene TRBV6-5; D is ambiguous. Between the trimmed V and J ends, which lost 7 bases and 5 bases, there was a span of 12 bases. CDR3 size: 13 residues. Germline CDR1 and CDR2: MNHEY and SVGAGI. The CDR3 nucleotides read TGTGCCAGCACCAACCCGGGCGACAATGAGCAGTTCTTC. Encoded protein: CASTNPGDNEQFF.

This clonotype was observed many times. This CDR3 reads CASSAPTSGNPLETQYF. The CDR3 DNA reads as TGTGCCAGCAGCGCGCCAACTAGCGGGAACCCCCTTGAGACCCAGTACTTC. The chain employs TRBV7-6 and TRBJ2-5; TRBD2 matches at 10 bases. Per germline, CDR1 SGHVS and CDR2 FNYEAQ. CDR3 size: 17 residues. The J segment lost 5 bases and the V segment lost 5 bases, leaving 14 bases of the junction unmatched.

A note on this clonotype: At one boundary the junction diverges from the germline segment, which might be a read error. The J gene is TRBJ2-1, the V gene TRBV24-1, with 7 bases that match TRBD1. Germline-derived CDR1 and CDR2 are KGHDR and SFDVKD. The length of the CDR3 is 16 residues. The CDR3 is CATSDQTQGRYNGQFF. The CDR3 DNA is TGTGCCACCAGTGATCAGACACAGGGGCGCTACAATGGGCAGTTCTTC.

This clonotype was counted many times. The rearrangement links TRBV20-1 to TRBJ2-7; TRBD2 agrees at 11 bases. The CDR3 covers 15 residues. Germline CDR1 and CDR2: DFQATT and SNEGSKA (reference sequence). V gave up 1 base and J gave up 4 bases; unmatched junction bases: 6. CDR3 in DNA: TGCAGTGCTAGAGGGGGGACTAGCGGCCTGTACGAGCAGTACTTC. Encoded protein: CSARGGTSGLYEQYF.

The table lists this clonotype with many counts. The rearrangement links TRBV4-1 to TRBJ1-2; D might be TRBD1 (6 bases). The germline CDR1 and CDR2 sequences are MGHRA and YSYEKL. Trimming shortened V by 5 bases and J by 4 bases, and 11 bases separated the two germline ends. The CDR3 runs 13 residues. The CDR3 DNA reads TGCGCCAGCAGCTACAGGGAGTCCTATGGCTACACCTTC. This translates into CASSYRESYGYTF.

This clonotype was seen repeatedly, ten times or more. The chain is built from TRBV27 and TRBJ2-7, with D possibly matching TRBD1 (6 bases). Germline CDR1 reads MNHEY; CDR2 reads SMNVEV (reference sequence). V lost 6 bases and J 3 bases, leaving 18 bases between the germline ends. This CDR3 spans 15 amino acids. The CDR3 region is CASSNRGTWDYEQYF. The DNA for the CDR3 is TGTGCCAGCAGCAATAGGGGGACCTGGGACTACGAGCAGTACTTC.

This clonotype has a count of ten or more. The gene calls are TRBV29-1 and TRBJ2-7, with 8 bases fitting TRBD1. After removal of 0 bases from V and 3 bases from J, the junction contained 7 bases not matched to a gene. Germline lookup yields CDR1 SQVTM and CDR2 ANQGSEA. The CDR3 extends over 15 amino acids. The CDR3 bases are TGCAGCGTTGAAGATGGGCAGGGGGCCTACTACGAGCAGTACTTC. It codes for CSVEDGQGAYYEQYF.

This clonotype has at least ten counts. The chain recombines TRBV27 with TRBJ2-1; D is unclear. V shed 2 bases and J shed 6 bases, with 8 bases lying between them. The CDR3 extends over 13 amino acids. CDR1 is MNHEY and CDR2 is SMNVEV in the germline V gene (reference sequence). The CDR3 DNA follows: TGTGCCAGCAGTTTACAAGGTCCCAATGAGCAGTTCTTC. Protein product: CASSLQGPNEQFF.

The rearrangement joins TRBV7-8 to TRBJ2-7; perhaps D is TRBD1 or TRBD2 (5 bases each). Trimming took off 9 bases at V and 0 bases at J, with 18 bases between the two ends. The CDR3 extends over 15 amino acids. Germline V lookup: CDR1 SGHVS, CDR2 FQNEAQ. CDR3 nucleotides: TGTGCCAGTTACAGAACCGGGACGGTCTCCTACGAGCAGTACTTC. Translated: CASYRTGTVSYEQYF.

This clonotype was counted only a few times. This sequence may be a read error, since a much larger clone differs from it by one base. The J gene is TRBJ1-1, the V gene TRBV6-5; the D is unclear. The V gene's germline CDR1 is MNHEY and CDR2 SVGAGI. This CDR3 comprises 14 residues. CDR3 loop: CAGSYLEGSTEAFF. CDR3 DNA sequence: TGTGCCGGCAGTTACTTAGAGGGAAGCACTGAAGCTTTCTTT.

Concerning this clonotype: A much larger clonotype is one base distant, so this may be a read error. This rearrangement joins TRBV27 to TRBJ2-7; D perhaps matches TRBD2 (5 bases). Germline V lookup: CDR1 MNHEY, CDR2 SMNVEV (reference sequence). This CDR3 spans 14 amino acids. Trimming stripped 5 bases from V and 9 bases from J, with 20 bases between. CDR3: CASSLGGPGAGQYF. The CDR3 DNA follows: TGTGCCAGCAGTCTTGGAGGCCCGGGTGCCGGGCAGTACTTC.

The table lists this clonotype with many counts. This sequence joins TRBV20-1 and TRBJ1-3; possible D gene TRBD1, 5 bases. The germline V gene encodes CDR1 DFQATT and CDR2 SNEGSKA (reference sequence). The CDR3 runs to 20 residues. V lost 0 bases to trimming and J lost 4 bases, with 28 bases between them. The CDR3 sequence is CSARDEVGTQIGKAGNTIYF. CDR3 sequence (DNA): TGCAGTGCTAGAGATGAAGTAGGGACTCAAATTGGAAAAGCCGGAAACACCATATATTTT.

This clonotype came up many times. Here the CDR3 reads CAWRDKREGYEQYF. The CDR3 DNA reads TGTGCCTGGAGAGACAAGCGGGAGGGCTACGAGCAGTACTTC. V gene TRBV30 combines with J gene TRBJ2-7; TRBD2 matches 10 bases. This CDR3 has 14 residues. Per the germline V gene, CDR1 is GTSNPN and CDR2 is SVGIG (reference sequence). With 3 bases clipped from V and 3 bases from J, the junction kept 5 bases outside the gene matches.